This TCR beta chain was recorded in a study of a mutant IDH1 vaccine in newly diagnosed glioma (dated by TCRdb to about 2021). For the wider study: Of the 30 or so patients who were treated, approximately 60% were male and about 40% were female, and the mean age was around 43 years. Prior to enrollment, standard therapy consisting of radiotherapy alone, temozolomide alone, or radiochemotherapy with temozolomide had been administered to patients, with the combination being received by most patients. Peripheral blood was collected at six visits: V03 (baseline), V05, V07, V10, V12 and V13. For exploratory analyses, longitudinal TCRB deep sequencing was carried out in approximately 25 treated patients wherever samples were available. General conclusions and limits of the study: Availability determined which PBMC samples were chosen for TCRB deep sequencing. Vaccine-induced immune responses across multiple MHC alleles were detected in 93.3% of patients. Pseudoprogression appeared unrelated to alterations in the top peripheral T cell clonotypes detected by TCRB sequencing. The authors stated that sample limitations prevented analyses of patient blood samples from being reproduced.

The library came from the immunoSEQ multiplex PCR assay. The hsTCRB Kit was used according to the manufacturer's protocol to amplify rearranged TCR beta chain sequences. Sequencing of TCRB libraries was carried out on an Illumina MiSeq. The study's processing was this. Demultiplexing, trimming and gene mapping were performed with the kit vendor's proprietary platform. Here the immuneACCESS table is served through TCRdb, limited to in-frame sequences with V and J called. Missing clones are a known gap in these copies; in checked studies unresolved V genes cover under half, and the rest lacks a known reason. The V and J calls and the clone size are those of that table, but D and trimming were determined from the DNA. The sample yields 45,000 to 60,000 clones; about 74% were counted once. In total, the top ten clones hold 1.5% to 2% of the sample. This clone was counted a few times. It lacks a known antigen. No much larger clone is present one base from it, and per-base qualities are unavailable.

Relative to germline, V is 0 bases shorter and J is 7 bases shorter, with 5 bases between their ends. The CDR3 contains 12 residues, cysteine and phenylalanine counted. The only DNA kept is the CDR3, 36 bases in frame from the first base. In the germline V gene, CDR1 corresponds to SNHLY and CDR2 to FYNNEI. The meaning of the sample's time point label: baseline, week 1 (first vaccination visit). The intended sense of this specimen's treatment or condition label: pre-vaccination baseline after standard-of-care therapy. The donors had newly diagnosed IDH1-mutant astrocytomas of WHO grade 3 or 4 that showed loss of nuclear ATRX. The samples were drawn from NOA16, a multicentre, single-arm, open-label phase I trial in Germany that tested a mutant IDH1 peptide vaccine in humans for the first time. Visit V03 blood draws served as the baseline sample for immunogenicity testing. The DNeasy Blood and Tissue Kit was used to extract genomic DNA from EDTA blood for TCRB sequencing.

The chain uses TRBV2 and TRBJ2-3; no D gene is confidently identified. Sequenced here: PBMCs, sampled from a glioma patient treated with radiotherapy, temozolomide or both. The receptor was derived from a woman aged 40 to 50 with glioma. DNA sequence: TGTGCCAGCAGTGAAGCCCGCCATACGCAGTATTTT. It codes for CASSEARHTQYF.